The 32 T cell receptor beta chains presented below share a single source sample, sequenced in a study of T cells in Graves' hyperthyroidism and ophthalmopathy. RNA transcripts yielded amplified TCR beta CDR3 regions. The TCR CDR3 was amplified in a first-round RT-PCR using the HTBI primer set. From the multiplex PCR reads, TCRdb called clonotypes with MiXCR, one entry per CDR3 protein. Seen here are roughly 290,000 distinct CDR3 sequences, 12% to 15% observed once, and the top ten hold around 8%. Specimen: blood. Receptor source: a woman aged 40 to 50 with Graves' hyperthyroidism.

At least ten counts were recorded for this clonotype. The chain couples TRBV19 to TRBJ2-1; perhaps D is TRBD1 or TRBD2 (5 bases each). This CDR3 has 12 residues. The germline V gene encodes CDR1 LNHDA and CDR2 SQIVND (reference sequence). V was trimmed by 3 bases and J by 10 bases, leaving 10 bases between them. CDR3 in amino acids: CASSIPGAEQFF. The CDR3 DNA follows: TGTGCCAGTAGTATCCCCGGGGCAGAGCAGTTCTTC.

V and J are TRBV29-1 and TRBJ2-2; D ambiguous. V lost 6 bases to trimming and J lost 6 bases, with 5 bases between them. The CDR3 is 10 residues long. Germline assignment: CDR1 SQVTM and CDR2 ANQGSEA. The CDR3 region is CSVVAGELFF. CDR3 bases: TGCAGCGTCGTAGCCGGGGAGCTGTTTTTT.

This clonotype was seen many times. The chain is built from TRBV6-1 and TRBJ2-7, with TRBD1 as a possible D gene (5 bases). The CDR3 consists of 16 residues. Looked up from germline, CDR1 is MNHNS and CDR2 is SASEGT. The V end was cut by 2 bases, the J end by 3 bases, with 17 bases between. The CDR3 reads CASSELGRRRFYEQYF. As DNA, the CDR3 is TGTGCCAGCAGTGAATTGGGGCGGCGACGGTTCTACGAGCAGTACTTC.

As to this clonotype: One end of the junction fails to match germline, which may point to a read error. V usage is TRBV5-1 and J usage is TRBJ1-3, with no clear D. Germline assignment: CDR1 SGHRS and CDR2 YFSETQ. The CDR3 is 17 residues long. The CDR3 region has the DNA TGCGCCAGCAGCTTGGGTCCGGGAAGAAGCTCTGGAAACAGCATATATTTT. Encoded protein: CASSLGPGRSSGNSIYF.

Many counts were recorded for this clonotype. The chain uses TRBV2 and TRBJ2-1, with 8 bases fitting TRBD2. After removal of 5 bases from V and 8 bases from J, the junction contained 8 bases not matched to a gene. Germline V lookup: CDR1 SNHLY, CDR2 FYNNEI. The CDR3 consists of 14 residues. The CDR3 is CASSPSGRVDEQFF. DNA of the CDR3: TGTGCCAGCAGTCCAAGCGGGAGAGTCGATGAGCAGTTCTTC.

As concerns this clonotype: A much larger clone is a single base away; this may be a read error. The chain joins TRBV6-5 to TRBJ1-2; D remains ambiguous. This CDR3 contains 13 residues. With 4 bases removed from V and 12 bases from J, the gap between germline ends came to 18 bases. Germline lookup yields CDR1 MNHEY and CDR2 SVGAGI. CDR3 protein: CASSWERQDGHTF. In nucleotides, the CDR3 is TGTGCCAGCAGTTGGGAGCGCCAGGACGGCCACACCTTC.

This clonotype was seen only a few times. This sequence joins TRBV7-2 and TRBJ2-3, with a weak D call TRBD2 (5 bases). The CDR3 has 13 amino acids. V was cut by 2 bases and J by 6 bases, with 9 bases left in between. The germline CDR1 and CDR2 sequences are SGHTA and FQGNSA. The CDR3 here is CASSLKTTDTQYF. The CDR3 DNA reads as TGTGCCAGCAGCTTAAAGACTACCGATACGCAGTATTTT.

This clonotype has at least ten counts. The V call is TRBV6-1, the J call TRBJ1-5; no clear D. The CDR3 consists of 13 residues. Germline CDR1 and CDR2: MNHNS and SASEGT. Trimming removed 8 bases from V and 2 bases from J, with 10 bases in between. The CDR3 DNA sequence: TGTGCCAGCTCTGGGTCTCGCAATCAGCCCCAGCATTTT. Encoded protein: CASSGSRNQPQHF.

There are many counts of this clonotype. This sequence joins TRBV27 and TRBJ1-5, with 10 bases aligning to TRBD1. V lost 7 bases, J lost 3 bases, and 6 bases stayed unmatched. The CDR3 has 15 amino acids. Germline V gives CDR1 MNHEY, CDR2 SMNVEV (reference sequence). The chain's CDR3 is CASKRTGGLNQPQHF. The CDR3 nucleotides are TGTGCCAGCAAACGGACAGGGGGGCTCAATCAGCCCCAGCATTTT.

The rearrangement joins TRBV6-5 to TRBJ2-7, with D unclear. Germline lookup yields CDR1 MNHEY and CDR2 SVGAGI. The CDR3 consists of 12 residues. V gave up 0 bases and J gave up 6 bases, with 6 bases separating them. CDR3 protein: CASSYSVGEQYF. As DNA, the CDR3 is TGTGCCAGCAGTTACTCAGTGGGCGAGCAGTACTTC.

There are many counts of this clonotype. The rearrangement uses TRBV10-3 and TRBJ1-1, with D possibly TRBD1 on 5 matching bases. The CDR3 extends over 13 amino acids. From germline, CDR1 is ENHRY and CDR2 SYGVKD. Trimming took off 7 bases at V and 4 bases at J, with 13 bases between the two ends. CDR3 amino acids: CAIKVGVSTEAFF. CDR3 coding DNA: TGTGCCATCAAGGTGGGGGTAAGCACTGAAGCTTTCTTT.

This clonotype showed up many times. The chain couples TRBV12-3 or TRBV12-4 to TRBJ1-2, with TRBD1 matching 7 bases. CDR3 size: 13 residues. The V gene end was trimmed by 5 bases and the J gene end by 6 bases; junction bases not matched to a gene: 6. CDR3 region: CASSTLDRDGYTF. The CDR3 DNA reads TGTGCCAGCAGTACCCTAGACAGGGATGGCTACACCTTC.

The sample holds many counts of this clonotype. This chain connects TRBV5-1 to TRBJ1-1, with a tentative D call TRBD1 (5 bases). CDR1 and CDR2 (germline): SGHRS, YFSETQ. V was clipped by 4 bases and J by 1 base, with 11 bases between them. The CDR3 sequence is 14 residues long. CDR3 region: CASSQGPRNTEAFF. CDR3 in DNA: TGCGCCAGCAGCCAGGGACCACGGAACACTGAAGCTTTCTTT.

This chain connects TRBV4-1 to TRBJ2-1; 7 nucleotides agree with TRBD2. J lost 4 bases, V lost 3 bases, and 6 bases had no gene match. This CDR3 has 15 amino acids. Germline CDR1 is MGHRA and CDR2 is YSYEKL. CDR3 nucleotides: TGCGCCAGCAGCCATTCACTAGCGAATTACAATGAGCAGTTCTTC. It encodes CASSHSLANYNEQFF.

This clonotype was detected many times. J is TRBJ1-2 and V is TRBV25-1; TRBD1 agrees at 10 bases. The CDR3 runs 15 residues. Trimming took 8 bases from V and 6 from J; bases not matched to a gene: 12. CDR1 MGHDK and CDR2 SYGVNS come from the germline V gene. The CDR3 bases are TGTGCCAGCGAGGGGGACAGGGGTTCGCTCGATGGCTACACCTTC. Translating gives CASEGDRGSLDGYTF.

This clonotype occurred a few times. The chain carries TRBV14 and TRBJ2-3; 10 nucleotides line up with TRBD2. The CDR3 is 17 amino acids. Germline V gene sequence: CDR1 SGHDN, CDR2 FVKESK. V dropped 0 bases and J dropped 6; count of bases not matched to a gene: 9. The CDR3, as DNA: TGTGCCAGCAGCCAAGATCTTGAACTAGCGGGAAGGGATACGCAGTATTTT. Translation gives CASSQDLELAGRDTQYF.

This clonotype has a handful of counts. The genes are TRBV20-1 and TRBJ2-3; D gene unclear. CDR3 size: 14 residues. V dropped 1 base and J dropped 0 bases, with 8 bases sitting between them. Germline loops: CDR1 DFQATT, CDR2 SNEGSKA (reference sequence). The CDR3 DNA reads TGCAGTGCTAGAGGCGGCCGAAGCACAGATACGCAGTATTTT. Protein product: CSARGGRSTDTQYF.

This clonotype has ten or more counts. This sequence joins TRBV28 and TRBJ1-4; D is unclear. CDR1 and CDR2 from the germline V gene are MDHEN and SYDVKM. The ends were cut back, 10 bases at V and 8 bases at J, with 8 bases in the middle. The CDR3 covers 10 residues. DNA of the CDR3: TGTGCCACGGCATCGGAAAAACTGTTTTTT. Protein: CATASEKLFF.

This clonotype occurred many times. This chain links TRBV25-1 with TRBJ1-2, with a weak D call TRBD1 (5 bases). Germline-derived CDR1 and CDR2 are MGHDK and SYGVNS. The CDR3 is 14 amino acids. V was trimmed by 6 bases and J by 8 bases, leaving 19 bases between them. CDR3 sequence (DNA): TGTGCCAGCAGACCTGACAGACCGATGCTGGGCTACACCTTC. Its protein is CASRPDRPMLGYTF.

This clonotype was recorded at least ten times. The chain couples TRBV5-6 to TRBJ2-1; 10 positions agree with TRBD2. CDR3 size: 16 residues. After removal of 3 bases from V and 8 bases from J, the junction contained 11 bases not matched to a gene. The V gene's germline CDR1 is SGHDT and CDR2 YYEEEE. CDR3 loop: CASSWGSSGSIDEQFF. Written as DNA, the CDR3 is TGTGCCAGCAGCTGGGGTTCTAGCGGGAGTATCGATGAGCAGTTCTTC.

CDR3 nucleotides: TGTGCCAGTAGTGTCTCCGGGGGCTGGGGGGAGACCCAGTACTTC. Protein: CASSVSGGWGETQYF. The gene calls are TRBV19 and TRBJ2-5; either TRBD1 or TRBD2 may supply D (6 bases each). The V gene's germline CDR1 is LNHDA and CDR2 SQIVND (reference sequence). The CDR3 is made up of 15 amino acids. The V gene lost 5 bases and the J gene lost 5 bases, with 18 bases spanning the gap. The whole variable domain, filled in from reference TRBV19 and TRBJ2-5, reads DGGITQSPKYLFRKEGQNVTLSCEQNLNHDAMYWYRQDPGQGLRLIYYSQIVNDFQKGDIAEGYSVSREKKESFPLTVTSAQKNPTAFYLCASSVSGGWGETQYFGPGTRLLVL.

This CDR3 reads CASSLKSSGTGSTGELFF. The CDR3 bases are TGTGCCAGCAGTTTAAAGAGCTCCGGGACAGGGTCCACCGGGGAGCTGTTTTTT. The chain combines TRBV27 with TRBJ2-2; TRBD1 matches at 9 bases. Germline CDR1 is MNHEY and CDR2 is SMNVEV (reference sequence). V shed 2 bases and J 4 bases; nucleotides not matched to a gene: 11. The CDR3 covers 18 residues.

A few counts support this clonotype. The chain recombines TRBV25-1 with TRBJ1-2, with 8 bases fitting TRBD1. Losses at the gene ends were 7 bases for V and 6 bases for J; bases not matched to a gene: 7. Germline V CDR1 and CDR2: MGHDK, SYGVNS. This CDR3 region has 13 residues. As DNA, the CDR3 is TGTGCCAGCACCGGGACAGGTCTTCATGGCTACACCTTC. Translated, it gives CASTGTGLHGYTF.

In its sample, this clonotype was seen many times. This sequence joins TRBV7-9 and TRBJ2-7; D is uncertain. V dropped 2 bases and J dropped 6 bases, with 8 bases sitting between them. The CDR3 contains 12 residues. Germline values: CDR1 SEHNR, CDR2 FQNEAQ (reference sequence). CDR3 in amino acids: CASSLLGREQYF. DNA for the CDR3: TGTGCCAGCAGCTTATTGGGTCGCGAGCAGTACTTC.

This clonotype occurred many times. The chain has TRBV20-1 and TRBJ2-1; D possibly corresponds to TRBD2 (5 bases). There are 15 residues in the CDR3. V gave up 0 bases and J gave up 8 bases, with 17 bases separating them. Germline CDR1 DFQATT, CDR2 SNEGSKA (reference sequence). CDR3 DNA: TGCAGTGCTAGAGACCCCGGCCCAGCGGTCGATGAGCAGTTCTTC. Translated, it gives CSARDPGPAVDEQFF.

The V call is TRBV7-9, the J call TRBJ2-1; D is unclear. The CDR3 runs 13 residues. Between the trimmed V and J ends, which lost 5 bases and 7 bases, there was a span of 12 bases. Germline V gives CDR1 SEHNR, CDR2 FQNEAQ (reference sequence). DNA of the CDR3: TGTGCCAGCAGCCCAACATCCTGGAATGAGCAGTTCTTC. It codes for CASSPTSWNEQFF.

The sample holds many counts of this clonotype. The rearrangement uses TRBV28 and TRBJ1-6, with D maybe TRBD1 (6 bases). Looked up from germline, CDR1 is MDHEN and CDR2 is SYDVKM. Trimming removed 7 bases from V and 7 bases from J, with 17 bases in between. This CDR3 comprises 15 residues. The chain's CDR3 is CASTPGGRRNSPLHF. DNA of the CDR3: TGTGCCAGCACCCCCGGGGGCAGACGGAATTCACCCCTCCACTTT.

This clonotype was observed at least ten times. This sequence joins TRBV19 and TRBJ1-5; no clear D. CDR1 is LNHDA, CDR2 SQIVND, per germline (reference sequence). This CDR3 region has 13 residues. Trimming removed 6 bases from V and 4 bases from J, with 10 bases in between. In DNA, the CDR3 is TGTGCCAGTAGACCGGGCCCTAATCAGCCCCAGCATTTT. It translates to CASRPGPNQPQHF. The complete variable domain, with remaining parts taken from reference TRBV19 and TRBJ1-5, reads DGGITQSPKYLFRKEGQNVTLSCEQNLNHDAMYWYRQDPGQGLRLIYYSQIVNDFQKGDIAEGYSVSREKKESFPLTVTSAQKNPTAFYLCASRPGPNQPQHFGDGTRLSIL.

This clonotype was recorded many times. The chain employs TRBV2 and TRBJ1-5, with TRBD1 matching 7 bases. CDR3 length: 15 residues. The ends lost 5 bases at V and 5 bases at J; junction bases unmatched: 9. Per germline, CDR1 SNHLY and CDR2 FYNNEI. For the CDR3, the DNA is TGTGCCAGCAGTCGGGGAGGGGGCGGCGATCAGCCCCAGCATTTT. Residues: CASSRGGGGDQPQHF.

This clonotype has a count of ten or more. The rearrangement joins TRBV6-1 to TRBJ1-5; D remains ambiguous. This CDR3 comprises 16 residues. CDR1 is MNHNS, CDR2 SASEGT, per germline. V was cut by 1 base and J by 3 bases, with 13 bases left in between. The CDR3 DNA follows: TGTGCCAGCAGTGAAGACGGTCTAATCCTCAATCAGCCCCAGCATTTT. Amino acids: CASSEDGLILNQPQHF.

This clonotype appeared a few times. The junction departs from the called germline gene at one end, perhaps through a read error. CDR3 DNA: TGTGCCAGTAGTATGGCTTCCCTTCCACCCACAGATACGCAGTGTTTT. This translates into CASSMASLPPTDTQCF. The chain employs TRBV19 and TRBJ2-3; D is unclear. The CDR3 has 16 amino acids. Germline values: CDR1 LNHDA, CDR2 SQIVND (reference sequence).

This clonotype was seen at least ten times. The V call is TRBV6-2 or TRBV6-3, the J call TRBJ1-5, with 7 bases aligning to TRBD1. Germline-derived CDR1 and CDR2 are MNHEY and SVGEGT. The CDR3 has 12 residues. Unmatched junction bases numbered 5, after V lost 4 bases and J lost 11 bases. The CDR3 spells CASSFDQGAQHF. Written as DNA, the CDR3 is TGTGCCAGCAGTTTTGACCAGGGGGCCCAGCATTTT.